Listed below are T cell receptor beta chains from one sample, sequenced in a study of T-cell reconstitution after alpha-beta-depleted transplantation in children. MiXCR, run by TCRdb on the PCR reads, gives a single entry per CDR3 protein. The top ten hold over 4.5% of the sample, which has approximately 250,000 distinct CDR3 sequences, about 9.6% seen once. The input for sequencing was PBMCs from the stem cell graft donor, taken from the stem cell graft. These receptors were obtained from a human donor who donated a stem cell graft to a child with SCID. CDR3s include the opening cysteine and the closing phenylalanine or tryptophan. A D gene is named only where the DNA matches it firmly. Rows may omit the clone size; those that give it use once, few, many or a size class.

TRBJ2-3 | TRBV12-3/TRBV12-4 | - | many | TGTGCCAGCAGTTCAAGGGGACGGAAGGGGGATACGCAGTATTTT | CASSSRGRKGDTQYF
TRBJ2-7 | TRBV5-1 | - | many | TGCGCCAGCAGCTTGGGGCCGATTACAGGGTACGAGCAGTACTTC | CASSLGPITGYEQYF
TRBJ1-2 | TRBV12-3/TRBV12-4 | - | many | TGTGCCAGCAGTATTGACAGGACCGTGGGCTACACCTTC | CASSIDRTVGYTF
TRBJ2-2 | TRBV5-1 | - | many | TGCGCCAGCAAGTGGAGAGGGGACAACACCGGGGAGCTGTTTTTT | CASKWRGDNTGELFF
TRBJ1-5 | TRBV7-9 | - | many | TGTGCCAGCAGCCCGAGCCTTGGGCCCCAGCATTTT | CASSPSLGPQHF
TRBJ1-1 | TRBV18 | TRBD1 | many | TGTGCCAGCTCAGCCCAGGGGGACACTGAAGCTTTCTTT | CASSAQGDTEAFF
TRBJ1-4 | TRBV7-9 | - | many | TGTGCCAGCAGCTTATTTGGTTCGGACCGAGGAGAAAAACTGTTTTTT | CASSLFGSDRGEKLFF
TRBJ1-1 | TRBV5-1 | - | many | TGCGCCAGCCAGGCGGGGAACACTGAAGCTTTCTTT | CASQAGNTEAFF
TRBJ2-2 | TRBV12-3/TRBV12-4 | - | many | TGTGCCAGCAGTTTCGCGTCCCAAATGAGGGGTTGGAGAACCGGGGAGCTGTTTTTT | CASSFASQMRGWRTGELFF
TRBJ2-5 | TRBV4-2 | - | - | TGTGCCAGCAGCCAGGAACTTGAAGAGACCCAGTACTTC | CASSQELEETQYF
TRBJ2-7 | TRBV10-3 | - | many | TGTGCCATCAGTGCGGGACTCTCCGCCTACGAGCAGTACTTC | CAISAGLSAYEQYF
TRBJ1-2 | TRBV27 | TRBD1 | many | TGTGCCAGCAGTTTTATGACAGGGTCCCTCTATGGCTACACCTTC | CASSFMTGSLYGYTF
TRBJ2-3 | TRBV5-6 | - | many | TGTGCCAGCAAGTCTAGCCCCCTCAGCACAGATACGCAGTATTTT | CASKSSPLSTDTQYF
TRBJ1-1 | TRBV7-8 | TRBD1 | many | TGTGCCAGCAGCTTAGATAGACAGGGGAGGACTGAAGCTTTCTTT | CASSLDRQGRTEAFF
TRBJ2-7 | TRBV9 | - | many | TGTGCCAGCAGCGTAGACGGGTTCTCCTACGAGCAGTACTTC | CASSVDGFSYEQYF